This TCR beta chain was captured by sequencing in a study of blood T cell repertoires in COVID-19. Authors' data handling: Researchers report that nucleated cell counts were estimated from reference gene primer amplification. Assay used: immunoSEQ multiplex PCR; TCRdb lists only in-frame clones, some missing. Clone size and the V and J calls come from that table; the DNA yielded D and trimming. This table has about 85,000 clones, 65% to 85% appearing once. Trimming cost V 5 bases and J 9 bases; bases outside gene matches: 10. Germline CDR1 SEHNR, CDR2 FQNEAQ (reference sequence). The CDR3 extends over 14 amino acids.

The sequenced sample consisted of peripheral blood. This chain uses TRBV7-9 with TRBJ2-1; 7 nucleotides agree with TRBD1. This receptor was obtained from a man in his sixties with acute or convalescent COVID-19. This CDR3 is CASSRQGSPSEQFF. CDR3 coding DNA: TGTGCCAGCAGCAGACAGGGTAGTCCGTCTGAGCAGTTCTTC.